Shown below are 22 T cell receptor beta chains from a single sample sequenced in a study of T cell responses to AZD1222 COVID-19 vaccine. Repertoires were generated with immunoSEQ multiplex PCR, while TCRdb's copy carries only in-frame clones and drops some. The table has approximately 140,000 clones, about nine tenths seen once. This sample comprised peripheral blood, obtained on day 0 of AZD1222 vaccination. The receptors shown here come from an adult in good health.

The V and J genes are TRBV7-3 and TRBJ2-5; 7 nucleotides match TRBD1. CDR3 length: 14 amino acids. In germline, CDR1 is SGHTA, CDR2 FQGTGA. V was pared by 8 bases and J by 8 bases, with 14 bases of the junction left unmatched. CDR3 amino acids: CASAPGTATGTQYF. CDR3 bases: TGTGCCAGCGCCCCCGGGACAGCCACGGGAACCCAGTACTTC. The whole variable domain, remainder taken from reference TRBV7-3 and TRBJ2-5, is GAGVSQTPSNKVTEKGKYVELRCDPISGHTALYWYRQSLGQGPEFLIYFQGTGAADDSGLPNDRFFAVRPEGSVSTLKIQRTERGDSAVYLCASAPGTATGTQYFGPGTRLLVL.

The chain carries TRBV28 and TRBJ1-6; D is ambiguous. CDR3 length equals 13 residues. CDR1 and CDR2 (germline): MDHEN, SYDVKM. The ends were cut back, 5 bases at V and 10 bases at J, with 12 bases in the middle. CDR3 loop: CASSPYLRSPLHF. DNA of the CDR3: TGTGCCAGCAGTCCCTATTTACGATCACCCCTCCACTTT.

J is TRBJ2-7 and V is TRBV7-2; D ambiguous. The CDR3 runs to 16 residues. V lost 3 bases and J 3 bases, leaving 18 bases between the germline ends. Per germline, CDR1 SGHTA and CDR2 FQGNSA. The CDR3 sequence is CASSLRTYPDNYEQYF. CDR3 nucleotides: TGTGCCAGCAGCTTGAGAACTTATCCCGACAACTACGAGCAGTACTTC.

The rearrangement links TRBV28 to TRBJ2-5, with D unclear. The CDR3 runs to 12 residues. Trimming stripped 5 bases from V and 5 bases from J, with 9 bases between. The V gene's germline CDR1 is MDHEN and CDR2 SYDVKM. In nucleotides, the CDR3 is TGTGCCAGCAGTCCCCGACCGGAGACCCAGTACTTC. This codes for CASSPRPETQYF.

This clone has only one observation. V usage is TRBV5-1 and J usage is TRBJ1-5; D is uncertain. CDR3 size: 15 residues. V gave up 4 bases and J gave up 5 bases, with 16 bases separating them. Germline CDR1 reads SGHRS; CDR2 reads YFSETQ. CDR3 DNA sequence: TGCGCCAGCAGCCAACAAGGACTCAAAGATCAGCCCCAGCATTTT. Translation gives CASSQQGLKDQPQHF.

This clone was picked up a small number of times. CDR3 amino acids: CASSQTPGSYNEQFF. CDR3 sequence (DNA): TGCGCCAGCAGCCAGACTCCTGGCTCCTACAATGAGCAGTTCTTC. The chain employs TRBV4-3 and TRBJ2-1; D gene uncertain. The V and J ends lost 3 bases and 0 bases respectively, with 9 bases between them. Germline assignment: CDR1 LGHNA and CDR2 YSLEER. CDR3 size: 15 residues.

The chain couples TRBV7-2 to TRBJ1-3; D gene ambiguous. The length of the CDR3 is 13 residues. The V end lost 4 bases, the J end lost 4 bases, and 8 bases lay between the germline ends. Germline lookup yields CDR1 SGHTA and CDR2 FQGNSA. The CDR3: CASSSSPGNTIYF. CDR3 in DNA: TGTGCCAGCAGCTCGAGCCCGGGAAACACCATATATTTT.

The chain has TRBV7-9 and TRBJ1-4; tentative D call: TRBD1 (5 bases). V lost 3 bases and J 15 bases, leaving 11 bases between the germline ends. Germline CDR1 reads SEHNR; CDR2 reads FQNEAQ (reference sequence). This CDR3 spans 11 amino acids. CDR3 protein: CASSFRDEVFF. The DNA of the CDR3 is TGTGCCAGCAGCTTTCGGGACGAAGTGTTTTTT.

The V call is TRBV5-8, the J call TRBJ2-7; D gene ambiguous. Germline V gene data show CDR1 as SGHTS and CDR2 as YDEGEE. The ends were cut back, 0 bases at V and 7 bases at J, with 8 bases in the middle. This CDR3 is built from 12 residues. The CDR3 here is CASSLARAEQYF. DNA of the CDR3: TGTGCCAGCAGCTTGGCCCGTGCAGAGCAGTACTTC.

The chain links TRBV7-2 to TRBJ1-5, with TRBD1 as a possible D gene (5 bases). V was trimmed by 6 bases and J by 3 bases, leaving 9 bases between them. CDR1 SGHTA and CDR2 FQGNSA come from the germline V gene. CDR3 length: 13 amino acids. The CDR3 sequence is CASSDSYNQPQHF. The CDR3 DNA sequence: TGTGCCAGCAGTGACAGTTACAATCAGCCCCAGCATTTT.

V usage is TRBV7-6 and J usage is TRBJ2-2; 10 bases are a match to TRBD2. V was pared by 4 bases and J by 3 bases, with 11 bases of the junction left unmatched. CDR1 SGHVS and CDR2 FNYEAQ come from the germline V gene. CDR3 length equals 18 residues. The CDR3 reads CASSSTPGTSEYTGELFF. The DNA for the CDR3 is TGTGCCAGCAGCTCGACCCCTGGGACTAGCGAGTACACCGGGGAGCTGTTTTTT.

This chain joins TRBV9 and TRBJ2-5; D remains ambiguous. This CDR3 is built from 11 residues. Looked up from germline, CDR1 is SGDLS and CDR2 is YYNGEE. V was cut by 3 bases and J by 1 base, with 1 base left in between. This chain's CDR3 is CASSAQETQYF. CDR3 sequence (DNA): TGTGCCAGCAGCGCCCAAGAGACCCAGTACTTC. Variable domain in full (rest from reference TRBV9 and TRBJ2-5): DSGVTQTPKHLITATGQRVTLRCSPRSGDLSVYWYQQSLDQGLQFLIQYYNGEERAKGNILERFSAQQFPDLHSELNLSSLELGDSALYFCASSAQETQYFGPGTRLLVL.

This chain joins TRBV9 and TRBJ1-1; D is unresolved. This CDR3 has 14 amino acids. The V and J ends lost 0 bases and 4 bases respectively, with 10 bases between them. The germline V gene encodes CDR1 SGDLS and CDR2 YYNGEE. The CDR3 DNA follows: TGTGCCAGCAGCGTAGTAGGGTCGGCCACTGAAGCTTTCTTT. Residues: CASSVVGSATEAFF.

The chain carries TRBV18 and TRBJ1-2; 8 bases match TRBD1. CDR1 and CDR2 (germline): KGHSH, LQKENI. V gave up 4 bases and J gave up 11 bases; unmatched junction bases: 9. The CDR3 has 13 residues. The CDR3 bases are TGTGCCAGCTCACGAGAGGGACAGGCGGGGTACACCTTC. It specifies CASSREGQAGYTF.

This chain links TRBV7-9 with TRBJ2-6; 7 bases line up with TRBD2. The trim removed 4 bases at V and 0 bases at J, leaving 12 bases unmatched. The CDR3 runs 19 residues. CDR1 and CDR2 (germline): SEHNR, FQNEAQ (reference sequence). CDR3: CASSSQGRVNLSGANVLTF. The CDR3 DNA is TGTGCCAGCAGCTCCCAAGGGAGGGTCAACCTCTCTGGGGCCAACGTCCTGACTTTC.

This clone came up a few times. The chain recombines TRBV6-2 or TRBV6-3 with TRBJ2-1, with 12 bases lining up with TRBD2. Trimming took 5 bases from V and 12 from J; bases not matched to a gene: 11. Germline loops: CDR1 MNHEY, CDR2 SVGEGT. The CDR3 is 15 amino acids. CDR3 in amino acids: CASSTGLAGRGWQFF. The CDR3 nucleotides are TGTGCCAGCAGTACGGGACTAGCGGGCCGGGGGTGGCAGTTCTTC.

In regard to this clone: This specimen includes other DNA sequences encoding the same CDR3. This chain connects TRBV12-3 or TRBV12-4 to TRBJ1-1; no clear D. The CDR3 is 13 residues long. Trimming removed 3 bases from V and 0 bases from J, with 5 bases in between. Here the CDR3 reads CASSFSVNTEAFF. The CDR3 nucleotides are TGTGCCAGCAGTTTTTCAGTGAACACTGAAGCTTTCTTT.

This chain links TRBV5-1 with TRBJ2-2; 8 bases fit TRBD1. Germline CDR1 and CDR2: SGHRS and YFSETQ. V gave up 4 bases and J gave up 7 bases; unmatched junction bases: 9. This CDR3 region has 15 residues. This CDR3 reads CASSALSGGSGELFF. CDR3 coding DNA: TGCGCCAGCAGCGCCCTCTCAGGGGGCAGCGGGGAGCTGTTTTTT.

The rearrangement links TRBV2 to TRBJ1-5, with D hard to call. This CDR3 is 14 amino acids long. V was pared by 4 bases and J by 4 bases, with 11 bases between. Germline lookup yields CDR1 SNHLY and CDR2 FYNNEI. The CDR3 coding sequence is TGTGCCAGCAGTGTGACCACAGCTAATCAGCCCCAGCATTTT. It specifies CASSVTTANQPQHF.

The table lists this clone with a count of one. V gene TRBV7-2 combines with J gene TRBJ2-2; D perhaps matches TRBD1 (5 bases). In germline, CDR1 is SGHTA, CDR2 FQGNSA. The CDR3 loop spans 16 amino acids. The V and J ends lost 5 bases and 4 bases respectively, with 17 bases between them. CDR3 sequence reads: CASSQQGQGGTGELFF. CDR3 coding DNA: TGTGCCAGCAGCCAACAAGGGCAGGGTGGCACCGGGGAGCTGTTTTTT.

This rearrangement joins TRBV10-1 to TRBJ1-2, with 7 bases matching TRBD1. With V trimmed by 10 bases and J by 3 bases, 5 bases remained unmatched. The germline gives CDR1 WNHNN, CDR2 SYGVQD (reference sequence). The CDR3 runs 12 residues. Written as DNA, the CDR3 is TGCGCCAAGAGGGGGCGAGACTATGGCTACACCTTC. Its protein product is CAKRGRDYGYTF.

The chain employs TRBV12-3 or TRBV12-4 and TRBJ1-1; 8 bases are shared with TRBD1. After removal of 5 bases from V and 3 bases from J, the junction contained 2 bases not matched to a gene. The CDR3 runs 13 residues. The CDR3, as DNA: TGTGCCAGCAGTCCAGGGGGCTACACTGAAGCTTTCTTT. Translating it yields CASSPGGYTEAFF.